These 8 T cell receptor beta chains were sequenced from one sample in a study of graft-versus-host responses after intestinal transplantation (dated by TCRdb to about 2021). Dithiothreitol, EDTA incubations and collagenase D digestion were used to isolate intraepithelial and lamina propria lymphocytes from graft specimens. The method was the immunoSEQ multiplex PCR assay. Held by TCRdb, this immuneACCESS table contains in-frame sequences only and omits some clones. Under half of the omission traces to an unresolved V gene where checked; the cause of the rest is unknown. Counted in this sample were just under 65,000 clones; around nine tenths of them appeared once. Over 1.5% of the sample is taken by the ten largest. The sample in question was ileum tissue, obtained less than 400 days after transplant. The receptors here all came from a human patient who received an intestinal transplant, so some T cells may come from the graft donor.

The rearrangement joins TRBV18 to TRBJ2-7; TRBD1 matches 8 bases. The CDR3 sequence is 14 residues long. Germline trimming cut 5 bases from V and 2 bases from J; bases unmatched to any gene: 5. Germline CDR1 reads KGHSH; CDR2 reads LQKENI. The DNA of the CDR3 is TGTGCCAGCTCAGCCGGGACAGGAACCTACGAGCAGTACTTC. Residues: CASSAGTGTYEQYF. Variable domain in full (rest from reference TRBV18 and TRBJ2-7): NAGVMQNPRHLVRRRGQEARLRCSPMKGHSHVYWYRQLPEEGLKFMVYLQKENIIDESGMPKERFSAEFPKEGPSILRIQQVVRGDSAAYFCASSAGTGTYEQYFGPGTRLTVT.

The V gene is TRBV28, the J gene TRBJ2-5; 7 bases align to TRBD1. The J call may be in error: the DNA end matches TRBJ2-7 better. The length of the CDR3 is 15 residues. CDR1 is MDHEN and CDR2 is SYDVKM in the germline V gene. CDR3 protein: CASSFGTGDSYEQYF. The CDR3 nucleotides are TGTGCCAGCAGTTTCGGTACAGGGGACTCCTACGAGCAGTACTTC.

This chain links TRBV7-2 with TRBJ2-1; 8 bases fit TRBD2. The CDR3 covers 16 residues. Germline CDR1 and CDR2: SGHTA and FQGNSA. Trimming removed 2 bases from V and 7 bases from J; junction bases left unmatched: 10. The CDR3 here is CASSLYRRREGNEQFF. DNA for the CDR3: TGTGCCAGCAGCTTATATAGGAGACGGGAGGGAAATGAGCAGTTCTTC.

The CDR3 region has the DNA TGTGCCAGCAGCCCGAGGGGAGCGGACCGCACAGATACGCAGTATTTT. Translation gives CASSPRGADRTDTQYF. The rearrangement uses TRBV5-4 and TRBJ2-3, with D perhaps TRBD1 or TRBD2 (5 bases each). In germline, CDR1 is SGHNT, CDR2 YYREEE (reference sequence). V lost 4 bases to trimming and J lost 1 base, with 16 bases between them. CDR3 length: 16 residues.

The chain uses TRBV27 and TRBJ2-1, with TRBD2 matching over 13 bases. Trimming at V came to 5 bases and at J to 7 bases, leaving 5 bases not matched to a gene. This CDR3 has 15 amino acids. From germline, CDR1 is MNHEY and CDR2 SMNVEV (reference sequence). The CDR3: CASSPGTSGENEQFF. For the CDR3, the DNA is TGTGCCAGCAGTCCAGGGACTAGCGGGGAAAATGAGCAGTTCTTC.

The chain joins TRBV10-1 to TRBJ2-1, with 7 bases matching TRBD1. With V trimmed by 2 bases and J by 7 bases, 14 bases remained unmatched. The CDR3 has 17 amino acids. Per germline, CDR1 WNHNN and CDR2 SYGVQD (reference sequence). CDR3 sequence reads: CASSEGSGTAKGNEQFF. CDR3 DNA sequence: TGCGCCAGCAGTGAGGGTAGTGGGACAGCAAAAGGGAATGAGCAGTTCTTC.

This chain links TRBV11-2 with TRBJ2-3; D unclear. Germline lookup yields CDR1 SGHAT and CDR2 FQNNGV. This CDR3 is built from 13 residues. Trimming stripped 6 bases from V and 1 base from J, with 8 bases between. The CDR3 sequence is CASSGPGTDTQYF. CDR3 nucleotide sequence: TGTGCCAGCAGTGGACCTGGCACAGATACGCAGTATTTT.

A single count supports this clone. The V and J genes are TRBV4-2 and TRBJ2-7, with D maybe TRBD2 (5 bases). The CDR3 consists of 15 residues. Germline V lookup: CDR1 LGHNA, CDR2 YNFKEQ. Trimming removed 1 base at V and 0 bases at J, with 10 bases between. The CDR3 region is CASSQVAGSSYEQYF. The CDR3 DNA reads TGTGCCAGCAGCCAAGTGGCGGGTAGCTCCTACGAGCAGTACTTC.